This T cell receptor (beta chain) appears in the sequencing data of a study of early T cells in non-severe SARS-CoV-2 infection. A single record per CDR3 protein comes from TCRdb applying MiXCR to the 5' RACE reads. The repertoire holds around 86,000 distinct CDR3 sequences, with roughly 14% as singletons. Trimming took 4 bases from V and 2 from J; bases not matched to a gene: 4. This CDR3 has 15 residues. CDR1 is SGHRS and CDR2 is YFSETQ in the germline V gene. This clonotype has only a few counts. The sequencing input was whole blood. The chain recombines TRBV5-1 with TRBJ2-1; TRBD1 aligns across 9 bases. This TCR derives from an adult who was a healthcare worker with PCR-confirmed SARS-CoV-2 infection or an uninfected control (not recorded which). The CDR3: CASSPTGGPYNEQFF. Here the CDR3 DNA reads TGCGCCAGCAGCCCAACAGGGGGCCCCTACAATGAGCAGTTCTTC.